This is a list of T cell receptor beta chains from one sample in a study of beta chain features in type 1 diabetes. Assay: immunoSEQ multiplex PCR; the TCRdb copy retains only in-frame clones and omits some. This table holds under 400,000 clones, 14% found once. Sequences were obtained from central memory CD4+ T cells from blood. These receptors all stem from a man in his thirties or forties in good health. Both conserved end residues are part of each CDR3. D genes are given only for firm matches. Clone sizes are given selectively: once, few, many, or a class where the clone is expanded.

TRBV7-8	TRBD2	few	TRBJ2-1	TGTGCCAGCAGCTCGGGACTAGCTAGGGATGAGCAGTTCTTC	CASSSGLARDEQFF
TRBV14	TRBD2	.	TRBJ2-1	TGTGCCAGCAGCCAAAGGGTACTAGCGGGAGACTACAATGAGCAGTTCTTC	CASSQRVLAGDYNEQFF
TRBV21-1	.	.	TRBJ2-2	TGTGCCAGCAGCGACAGGGGGCCCGGGGAGCTGTTTTTT	CASSDRGPGELFF
TRBV5-1	TRBD1	.	TRBJ1-2	TGCGCCAGCAGCCCGACAGGGGATAAGAGCTATGGCTACACCTTC	CASSPTGDKSYGYTF
TRBV7-9	.	.	TRBJ1-1	TGTGCCAGCAGCTTTTCTGGCGGAGACACTGAAGCTTTCTTT	CASSFSGGDTEAFF
TRBV2	TRBD2	few	TRBJ2-1	TGTGCCAGCAGTGGCGGGACAGGGCCGACTAGCGGGAAATTCTTC	CASSGGTGPTSGKFF
TRBV12-5	TRBD1	.	TRBJ1-3	TGTGCTAGTGGTTTGGCCGGGACAGGGGCTGGAAACACCATATATTTT	CASGLAGTGAGNTIYF
TRBV7-9	.	.	TRBJ1-5	TGTGCCAGCAGCTCCAGTGCGTCGCATCAGCCCCAGCATTTT	CASSSSASHQPQHF
TRBV10-3	TRBD1	few	TRBJ1-4	TGTGCCAGCAGTCCACAGGGGGCGCGAGATGAAAAACTGTTTTTT	CASSPQGARDEKLFF
TRBV7-9	TRBD2	.	TRBJ2-5	TGTGCCAGCAGTCCCCCTAGCGGGAGGGAGACCCAGTACTTC	CASSPPSGRETQYF
TRBV9	.	.	TRBJ2-2	TGTGCCAGCAGCGTAGTTTCAGGGAACACCGGGGAGCTGTTTTTT	CASSVVSGNTGELFF
TRBV19	TRBD1	.	TRBJ1-2	TGTGCCAGTAGCCTACAGGGGTATGGCTACACCTTC	CASSLQGYGYTF
TRBV19	.	.	TRBJ2-1	TGTGCCAGTAGTCCCGGGGGTGGGGTTGAGCAGTTCTTC	CASSPGGGVEQFF
TRBV6-5	.	.	TRBJ2-7	TGTGCCAGCAGTTACGGGGGGACCTACGAGCAGTACTTC	CASSYGGTYEQYF
TRBV4-3	.	.	TRBJ2-2	TGCGCCAGCAGCCAAGAGGGCGGGGTTACCGGGGAGCTGTTTTTT	CASSQEGGVTGELFF
TRBV5-1	.	.	TRBJ2-7	TGTGCCAGCAGCCCGGGGGCAACCTACGAGCAGTACTTC	CASSPGATYEQYF
TRBV4-2	.	few	TRBJ1-1	TGTGCCAGCAGCCAAGGACAGATGAACACTGAAGCTTTCTTT	CASSQGQMNTEAFF
TRBV7-6	.	.	TRBJ2-7	TGTGCCAGCAGCTTAGTGGCAGGAAAGCAGTACTTC	CASSLVAGKQYF
TRBV19	.	.	TRBJ2-5	TGTGCCAGTAGTTACAAAGACCAGACCCAGTACTTC	CASSYKDQTQYF
TRBV9	.	few	TRBJ2-2	TGTGCCAGCAGCGTCAGACAGTTCCCCGGGGAGCTGTTTTTT	CASSVRQFPGELFF
TRBV6-6	TRBD1	.	TRBJ1-1	TGTGCCAGCAGTTACTCTAACAGGGGGAACACTGAAGCTTTCTTT	CASSYSNRGNTEAFF
TRBV7-2	.	.	TRBJ2-1	TGCGCCAGCAGCCAATCCGCTACAGTAACCCTAACAAATGAGCAGTTCTTC	CASSQSATVTLTNEQFF
TRBV7-9	TRBD2	.	TRBJ2-1	TGTGCCAGCAGCCCTAGCGGGAGGATCTCCAATGAGCAGTTCTTC	CASSPSGRISNEQFF
TRBV4-2	.	few	TRBJ2-1	TGTGCCAGCAGCCAAGCGTTCATCGGGGACTCCTACAATGAGCAGTTCTTC	CASSQAFIGDSYNEQFF
TRBV30	.	.	TRBJ1-1	TGTGCCTGGAGTGTAGGGTTTACTGAAGCTTTCTTT	CAWSVGFTEAFF
TRBV29-1	.	.	TRBJ1-1	TGCAGCGTTGATGGGGGCGAAGGCATGAACACTGAAGCTTTCTTT	CSVDGGEGMNTEAFF
TRBV6-4	.	.	TRBJ2-1	TGTGCCAGCAGTGACGGTTGGCAGCAGCAGTTCTTC	CASSDGWQQQFF
TRBV5-4	.	.	TRBJ2-6	TGTGCCAGCAGCCCGGGATATGGGGCCAACGTCCTGACTTTC	CASSPGYGANVLTF
TRBV11-2	.	.	TRBJ2-1	TGTGCCAGCAGCTTAGGCGGGACGAACAATGAGCAGTTCTTC	CASSLGGTNNEQFF
TRBV4-3	TRBD1	few	TRBJ2-7	TGCGCCAGCAGCCACGGGCGAATTGGACAGGGTTTAGCCTACGAGCAGTACTTC	CASSHGRIGQGLAYEQYF
TRBV2	.	.	TRBJ2-1	TGTGCCAGCAGCCCTACCAAGAGCTCCTACAATGAGCAGTTCTTC	CASSPTKSSYNEQFF
TRBV5-4	TRBD2	.	TRBJ2-2	TGTGCCAGCAGCCTAGGCAGCGGGAGGGTTATCGGGGAGCTGTTTTTT	CASSLGSGRVIGELFF
TRBV14	.	.	TRBJ2-5	TGTGCCAGCAGCCAAGAGGATCGGGAGACCCAGTACTTC	CASSQEDRETQYF
TRBV5-1	.	.	TRBJ1-1	TGCGCCAGCAGCCGGGACACGCGGGACACTGAAGCTTTCTTT	CASSRDTRDTEAFF
TRBV9	.	few	TRBJ1-1	TGTGCCAGCAGCGTAGGCCCGAACACTGAAGCTTTCTTT	CASSVGPNTEAFF
TRBV9	.	.	TRBJ2-1	TGTGCCAGCAGCGTAGCTACGTCCGGCAATGAGCAGTTCTTC	CASSVATSGNEQFF
TRBV30	TRBD2	few	TRBJ2-3	TGTGCCCGTCCGACCGGGACTAGCAGGACAGATACGCAGTATTTT	CARPTGTSRTDTQYF
TRBV7-9	.	few	TRBJ2-3	TGTGCCAGCATAGGGGTGGGGACTCGGGATACGCAGTATTTT	CASIGVGTRDTQYF
TRBV5-1	.	.	TRBJ1-1	TGCGCCAGCAGCCCGACAGGTAGACCCAGCATGAACACTGAAGCTTTCTTT	CASSPTGRPSMNTEAFF
TRBV6-6	.	few	TRBJ1-5	TGTGCCAGCACCGGGGTAGGGCAGGGACGACAGCCCCAGCATTTT	CASTGVGQGRQPQHF
TRBV4-1	.	few	TRBJ1-1	TGCGCCAGCAGCCGATCGGGACACCAGAACACTGAAGCTTTCTTT	CASSRSGHQNTEAFF
TRBV5-4	.	.	TRBJ2-5	TGTGCCAGCAGCCCCTCTGGCGGAGTACAAGAGACCCAGTACTTC	CASSPSGGVQETQYF
TRBV5-4	.	.	TRBJ1-4	TGTGCCAGCAGCTTGCCGGGGAGGGGTGAAAAACTGTTTTTT	CASSLPGRGEKLFF
TRBV27	.	.	TRBJ2-7	TGTGCCAGCCATCCTGACAGGACACGTTACGAGCAGTACTTC	CASHPDRTRYEQYF
TRBV4-3	.	many	TRBJ1-4	TGCGCCAGCAGCCAAGATGGTCTACGGCAGGGCAATGAAAAACTGTTTTTT	CASSQDGLRQGNEKLFF
TRBV29-1	.	few	TRBJ2-2	TGCAGCGTTGAAGATCCTGGGGTGACCGGGGAGCTGTTTTTT	CSVEDPGVTGELFF
TRBV30	.	few	TRBJ1-5	TGTGCCTGGAGTGTATACCGAAATCAGCCCCAGCATTTT	CAWSVYRNQPQHF
TRBV18	TRBD1	few	TRBJ1-3	TGTGCCAGCTCACGGGACAGGGCACCAGGAAACACCATATATTTT	CASSRDRAPGNTIYF
TRBV4-1	.	.	TRBJ1-1	TGCGCCAGCGGGACTTCGAGGACCCGCACTGAAGCTTTCTTT	CASGTSRTRTEAFF
TRBV5-4	.	.	TRBJ2-7	TGTGCCAGCAGTCAAGGTCGGGACATTCTCTACGAGCAGTACTTC	CASSQGRDILYEQYF
TRBV5-1	.	few	TRBJ2-4	TGCGCCAGCAGCTTGGGGACAGCCAAAAACATTCAGTACTTC	CASSLGTAKNIQYF
TRBV10-2	.	.	TRBJ2-4	TGCGCCAGCAGTGACTATACGAATCTAGCCAAAAACATTCAGTACTTC	CASSDYTNLAKNIQYF